The 27 T cell receptor beta chains in this list originate from one sample, sequenced in a study of CD8 T cells in Susac syndrome. Random hexamers primed reverse transcription of 0.5 to 1 ug RNA. TCRdb used MiXCR to reprocess the immunoSEQ multiplex PCR reads, holding one entry per CDR3 protein. The sample consists of 180,000 or so distinct CDR3 sequences, 90% to 95% of them appearing once. Material: CD4+ T cells from PBMCs. The receptors shown here come from a human donor with multiple sclerosis.

The rearrangement joins TRBV24-1 to TRBJ2-3; D uncertain. The CDR3 is made up of 11 amino acids. V lost 9 bases to trimming and J lost 8 bases, with 11 bases between them. Germline CDR1 and CDR2: KGHDR and SFDVKD. The CDR3 bases are TGTGCCACCTCGGTGGGAACTACGCAGTATTTT. Protein sequence: CATSVGTTQYF.

V gene TRBV29-1 combines with J gene TRBJ1-1; D is ambiguous. V dropped 4 bases and J dropped 2 bases, with 11 bases sitting between them. CDR3 length: 13 residues. The germline gives CDR1 SQVTM, CDR2 ANQGSEA. DNA for the CDR3: TGCAGCGTTGCAGCATATTCTAACACTGAAGCTTTCTTT. This gives the protein CSVAAYSNTEAFF. Based on the CDR3 plus reference TRBV29-1 and TRBJ1-1, the full variable domain is SAVISQKPSRDICQRGTSLTIQCQVDSQVTMMFWYRQQPGQSLTLIATANQGSEATYESGFVIDKFPISRPNLTFSTLTVSNMSPEDSSIYLCSVAAYSNTEAFFGQGTRLTVV.

The V call is TRBV9, the J call TRBJ2-1; D unresolved. The CDR3 sequence is 13 residues long. The ends were cut back, 1 base at V and 6 bases at J, with 8 bases in the middle. The germline gives CDR1 SGDLS, CDR2 YYNGEE. CDR3 coding DNA: TGTGCCAGCAGCGTAAATCCGGTCAATGAGCAGTTCTTC. Translation: CASSVNPVNEQFF.

The rearrangement uses TRBV14 and TRBJ1-6, with D unclear. The CDR3 length is 13 residues. Deletions cut 4 bases from V and 11 bases from J, with 12 bases between. Germline CDR1 SGHDN, CDR2 FVKESK. CDR3 DNA: TGTGCCAGCAGCCTCATGGAGACGGCACCCCTCCACTTT. Its translation: CASSLMETAPLHF. The full variable domain, its missing parts supplied by reference TRBV14 and TRBJ1-6, is EAGVTQFPSHSVIEKGQTVTLRCDPISGHDNLYWYRRVMGKEIKFLLHFVKESKQDESGMPNNRFLAERTGGTYSTLKVQPAELEDSGVYFCASSLMETAPLHFGNGTRLTVT.

CDR3 loop: CASGPRSSREQFF. The CDR3 nucleotides read TGTGCTAGTGGTCCGCGATCTTCCCGGGAGCAGTTCTTC. The gene calls are TRBV12-5 and TRBJ2-1, with no clear D. Germline assignment: CDR1 LGHNT and CDR2 FRNRAP. This CDR3 contains 13 residues. The germline V and J ends were trimmed by 5 bases and 10 bases, with 15 bases remaining between them.

The rearrangement uses TRBV12-3 or TRBV12-4 and TRBJ1-2; a possible D gene is TRBD1 (6 bases). The ends were cut back, 5 bases at V and 8 bases at J, with 12 bases in the middle. CDR3 length: 12 amino acids. The CDR3 DNA sequence: TGTGCCAGCAGTCTACAGGGCCAAGGCTACACCTTC. Its protein product is CASSLQGQGYTF.

This chain links TRBV20-1 with TRBJ2-5; 9 bases are shared with TRBD2. The V gene end was trimmed by 3 bases and the J gene end by 1 base; junction bases not matched to a gene: 9. The germline V gene has CDR1 DFQATT and CDR2 SNEGSKA (reference sequence). The CDR3 loop spans 16 amino acids. Here the CDR3 DNA reads TGCAGTGCTAGCCCACTACTAGCGGGTGGCCAAGAGACCCAGTACTTC. Protein sequence: CSASPLLAGGQETQYF.

This chain connects TRBV5-1 to TRBJ2-6; possibly TRBD1 for D (6 bases). Deletions cut 0 bases from V and 4 bases from J, with 8 bases between. CDR3 length: 15 residues. CDR1 and CDR2 from the germline V gene are SGHRS and YFSETQ. The CDR3 bases are TGCGCCAGCAGCTTGGGAGGGACAGGGGCCAACGTCCTGACTTTC. It specifies CASSLGGTGANVLTF.

The chain uses TRBV10-1 and TRBJ2-7; tentatively, D is TRBD1 (6 bases). The CDR3 length is 12 residues. V lost 7 bases and J lost 2, with 9 bases in between. CDR1 is WNHNN, CDR2 SYGVQD, per germline (reference sequence). This CDR3 is CASTDRPYEQYF. The CDR3 DNA is TGCGCCAGCACCGACAGGCCCTACGAGCAGTACTTC.

The chain carries TRBV27 and TRBJ1-3; D unresolved. Germline V CDR1 and CDR2: MNHEY, SMNVEV (reference sequence). Trimming left V 2 bases short and J 0 bases short, with 11 bases between. The CDR3 totals 16 residues. DNA for the CDR3: TGTGCCAGCAGTTTAAATGTGGCTTCCTCTGGAAACACCATATATTTT. It encodes CASSLNVASSGNTIYF.

The rearrangement uses TRBV5-6 and TRBJ2-7, with TRBD1 as a possible D gene (5 bases). CDR1 is SGHDT and CDR2 is YYEEEE in the germline V gene. V lost 2 bases, J lost 1 base, and 13 bases lay in between. This CDR3 is 15 amino acids long. Written as DNA, the CDR3 is TGTGCCAGCAGCTTTGGTGTTGACAGATCCTACGAGCAGTACTTC. This encodes CASSFGVDRSYEQYF.

CDR3 DNA: TGCAGTGCCCGTTGGGGGACAAACAATGAGCAGTTCTTC. It translates to CSARWGTNNEQFF. This chain links TRBV20-1 with TRBJ2-1; maybe TRBD1 (6 bases). Germline V gene data show CDR1 as DFQATT and CDR2 as SNEGSKA (reference sequence). V was clipped by 6 bases and J by 5 bases, with 14 bases between them. The CDR3 has 13 amino acids.

This clonotype has a single count. V gene TRBV12-3 or TRBV12-4 combines with J gene TRBJ2-1, with D possibly TRBD2 on 5 matching bases. The ends were cut back, 6 bases at V and 0 bases at J, with 12 bases in the middle. CDR3 length equals 15 residues. In DNA, the CDR3 is TGTGCCAGCAGGGTCCGGGGTAGCTCCTACAATGAGCAGTTCTTC. This gives the protein CASRVRGSSYNEQFF.

J is TRBJ2-1 and V is TRBV15; D gene uncertain. The germline V gene encodes CDR1 LNHNV and CDR2 YYDKDF (reference sequence). The CDR3 covers 12 residues. Between the trimmed V and J ends, which lost 4 bases and 6 bases, there was a span of 7 bases. For the CDR3, the DNA is TGTGCCACCAGCATCCTGCTCAATGAGCAGTTCTTC. It translates to CATSILLNEQFF.

This sequence joins TRBV30 and TRBJ2-7, with 8 bases fitting TRBD2. This CDR3 has 15 residues. V was clipped by 7 bases and J by 3 bases; unmatched bases: 14. Germline V lookup: CDR1 GTSNPN, CDR2 SVGIG (reference sequence). CDR3 sequence: CASRGGAGNNYEQYF. The CDR3 nucleotides read TGTGCCTCCCGGGGGGGAGCGGGGAATAACTACGAGCAGTACTTC.

The chain employs TRBV29-1 and TRBJ1-5; D is undetermined. With 4 bases removed from V and 1 base from J, the gap between germline ends came to 8 bases. The CDR3 totals 13 residues. Per the germline V gene, CDR1 is SQVTM and CDR2 is ANQGSEA. The CDR3 protein is CSVGYGSNQPQHF. The CDR3 region has the DNA TGCAGCGTTGGATATGGGAGCAATCAGCCCCAGCATTTT.

The chain uses TRBV2 and TRBJ2-1; perhaps TRBD2 as D (5 bases). The V end lost 7 bases, the J end lost 2 bases, and 12 bases lay between the germline ends. Germline CDR1 is SNHLY and CDR2 is FYNNEI. This CDR3 region has 14 residues. The CDR3 loop reads CASTRGIPYNEQFF. As DNA, the CDR3 is TGTGCCAGCACACGAGGGATCCCCTACAATGAGCAGTTCTTC.

This clonotype was picked up one time. The chain couples TRBV20-1 to TRBJ1-1; TRBD1 aligns across 10 bases. Germline V gene sequence: CDR1 DFQATT, CDR2 SNEGSKA (reference sequence). The CDR3 runs to 10 residues. V dropped 6 bases and J dropped 8; count of bases not matched to a gene: 0. CDR3 sequence (DNA): TGCAGTGCGGGACAGGGGGAAGCTTTCTTT. Translating gives CSAGQGEAFF.

The V call is TRBV7-9, the J call TRBJ2-5; 10 bases line up with TRBD1. The length of the CDR3 is 14 residues. Germline assignment: CDR1 SEHNR and CDR2 FQNEAQ (reference sequence). With 5 bases clipped from V and 3 bases from J, the junction kept 3 bases outside the gene matches. Here the CDR3 reads CASSQGTGEETQYF. As DNA, the CDR3 is TGTGCCAGCAGCCAGGGGACAGGGGAAGAGACCCAGTACTTC. Full variable domain (remainder filled in from reference TRBV7-9 and TRBJ2-5): DTGVSQNPRHKITKRGQNVTFRCDPISEHNRLYWYRQTLGQGPEFLTYFQNEAQLEKSRLLSDRFSAERPKGSFSTLEIQRTEQGDSAMYLCASSQGTGEETQYFGPGTRLLVL.

V usage is TRBV30 and J usage is TRBJ2-6; no clear D. Per the germline V gene, CDR1 is GTSNPN and CDR2 is SVGIG (reference sequence). The CDR3 has 15 amino acids. The V end lost 2 bases, the J end lost 0 bases, and 8 bases lay between the germline ends. CDR3 DNA sequence: TGTGCCTGGAGTTTTCACCTCTCTGGGGCCAACGTCCTGACTTTC. It yields the protein CAWSFHLSGANVLTF.

The DNA of the CDR3 is TGCGCCAGCAGTGGGATCTACGAGCAGTACTTC. Translating it yields CASSGIYEQYF. V usage is TRBV10-2 and J usage is TRBJ2-7, with D uncertain. V lost 4 bases, J lost 3 bases, and 4 bases lay in between. Germline CDR1 and CDR2: WSHSY and SAAADI. The CDR3 has 11 residues.

The CDR3 nucleotides read TGTGCTAGTGGCAGGGGTCTCGACACTGAAGCTTTCTTT. Translated, it gives CASGRGLDTEAFF. The rearrangement links TRBV12-5 to TRBJ1-1, with a tentative D call TRBD1 (6 bases). With 6 bases removed from V and 3 bases from J, the gap between germline ends came to 11 bases. Germline CDR1 LGHNT, CDR2 FRNRAP. The CDR3 contains 13 residues.

V and J are TRBV20-1 and TRBJ2-5, with D perhaps TRBD2 (5 bases). Germline CDR1 reads DFQATT; CDR2 reads SNEGSKA (reference sequence). This CDR3 is 17 amino acids long. V was pared by 0 bases and J by 4 bases, with 21 bases between. The CDR3 protein is CSARDPLRAPHSETQYF. CDR3 sequence (DNA): TGCAGTGCTAGAGACCCCTTGCGGGCTCCTCATTCAGAGACCCAGTACTTC.

The rearrangement links TRBV29-1 to TRBJ2-3; 8 nucleotides match TRBD2. The junction had 7 bases not matched to a gene; V was cut back by 4 bases and J by 4 bases. This CDR3 contains 14 residues. CDR1 is SQVTM, CDR2 ANQGSEA, per germline. CDR3 bases: TGCAGCGTTGGCGGGGTTAGCGGGGCAGATACGCAGTATTTT. It codes for CSVGGVSGADTQYF.

This clonotype occurred a few times. This sequence joins TRBV29-1 and TRBJ2-7, with 11 bases matching TRBD2. In germline, CDR1 is SQVTM, CDR2 ANQGSEA. The V and J ends lost 5 bases and 3 bases, in that order; junction bases with no gene match: 3. CDR3 length equals 13 residues. CDR3 loop: CSVRLAGIYEQYF. In nucleotides, the CDR3 is TGCAGCGTTCGACTAGCGGGGATCTACGAGCAGTACTTC.

The chain has TRBV28 and TRBJ1-6; 10 bases fit TRBD1. The CDR3 runs 12 residues. Germline V gene sequence: CDR1 MDHEN, CDR2 SYDVKM. J gave up 12 bases and V 7 bases, and 3 bases lay outside the gene matches. The CDR3 is CASKWTGGPLHF. The CDR3 bases are TGTGCCAGCAAGTGGACAGGGGGACCCCTCCACTTT.

This clonotype was detected once. Here the CDR3 reads CASSPDRVRETQYF. For the CDR3, the DNA is TGTGCCAGCTCACCCGACAGGGTTCGGGAGACCCAGTACTTC. This chain joins TRBV18 and TRBJ2-5; 7 nucleotides line up with TRBD1. Germline CDR1 and CDR2: KGHSH and LQKENI. CDR3 length: 14 amino acids. The V gene end was trimmed by 3 bases and the J gene end by 5 bases; junction bases not matched to a gene: 6.